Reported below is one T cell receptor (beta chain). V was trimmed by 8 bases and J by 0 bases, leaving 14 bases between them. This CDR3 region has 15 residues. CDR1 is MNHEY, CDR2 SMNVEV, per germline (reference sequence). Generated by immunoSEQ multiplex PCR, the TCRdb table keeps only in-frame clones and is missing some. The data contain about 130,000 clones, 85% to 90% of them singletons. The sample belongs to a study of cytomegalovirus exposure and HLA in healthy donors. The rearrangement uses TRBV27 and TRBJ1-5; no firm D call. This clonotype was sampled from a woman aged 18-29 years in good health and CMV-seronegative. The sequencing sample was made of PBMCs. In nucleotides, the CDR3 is TGTGCCAGCCGCCGGGGTAGCCTTAGCAATCAGCCCCAGCATTTT. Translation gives CASRRGSLSNQPQHF.